The present entry profiles one T cell receptor beta chain with its context. Its specificity is not known. This specimen belongs to a study of PD-1 blockade in classical Hodgkin lymphoma. Points from the study as a whole: Healthy donors reportedly exceeded newly diagnosed patients in baseline TCR diversity. When nivolumab was started under 1 year after ASCT, patients were excluded.

All trial patients relapsed after autologous stem cell transplantation. The protocol was immunoSEQ multiplex PCR, while the TCRdb copy is restricted to in-frame clones and leaves out a portion. This table has about 98,000 clones, roughly 92% appearing once. CDR3 length: 18 amino acids. V was pared by 3 bases and J by 8 bases, with 15 bases of the junction left unmatched. Germline V gene sequence: CDR1 SQVTM, CDR2 ANQGSEA. Here the sequenced sample was peripheral blood mononuclear cells (PBMCs), taken at baseline. The V and J genes are TRBV29-1 and TRBJ2-2; TRBD2 agrees at 13 bases. The origin of this receptor is a human donor with classical Hodgkin lymphoma. CDR3 DNA sequence: TGCAGCGTTGATCCGGGACTAGCGGGAAGTTACTTAACGGGGGAGCTGTTTTTT. It is translated as CSVDPGLAGSYLTGELFF.